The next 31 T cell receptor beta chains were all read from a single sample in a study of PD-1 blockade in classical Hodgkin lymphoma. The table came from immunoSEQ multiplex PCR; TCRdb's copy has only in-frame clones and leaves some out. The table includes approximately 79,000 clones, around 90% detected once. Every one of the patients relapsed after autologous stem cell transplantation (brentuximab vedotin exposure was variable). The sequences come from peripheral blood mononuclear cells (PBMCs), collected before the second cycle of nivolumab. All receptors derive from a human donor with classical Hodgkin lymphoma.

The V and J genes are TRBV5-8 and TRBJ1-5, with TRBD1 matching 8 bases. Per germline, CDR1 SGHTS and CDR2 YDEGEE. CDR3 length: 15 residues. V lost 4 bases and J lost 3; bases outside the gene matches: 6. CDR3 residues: CASSQTGETNQPQHF. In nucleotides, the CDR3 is TGTGCCAGCAGCCAGACAGGGGAGACCAATCAGCCCCAGCATTTT.

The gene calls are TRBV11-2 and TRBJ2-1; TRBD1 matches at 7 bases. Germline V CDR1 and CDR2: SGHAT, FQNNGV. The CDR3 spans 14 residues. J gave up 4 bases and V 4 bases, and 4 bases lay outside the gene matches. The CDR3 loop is CASSSGTVYNEQFF. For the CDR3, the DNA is TGTGCCAGCAGCTCCGGGACAGTTTACAATGAGCAGTTCTTC.

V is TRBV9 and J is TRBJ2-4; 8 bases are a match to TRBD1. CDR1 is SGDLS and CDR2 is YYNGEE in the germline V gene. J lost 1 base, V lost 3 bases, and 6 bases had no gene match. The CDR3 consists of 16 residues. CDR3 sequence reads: CASSGQGMGAKNIQYF. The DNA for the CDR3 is TGTGCCAGCAGCGGACAGGGGATGGGGGCCAAAAACATTCAGTACTTC.

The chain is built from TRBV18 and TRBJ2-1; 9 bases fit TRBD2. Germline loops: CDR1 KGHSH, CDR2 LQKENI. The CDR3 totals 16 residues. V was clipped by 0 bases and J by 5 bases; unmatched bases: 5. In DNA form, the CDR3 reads TGTGCCAGCTCACCACCACCCGGGACTAGCCACAATGAGCAGTTCTTC. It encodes CASSPPPGTSHNEQFF.

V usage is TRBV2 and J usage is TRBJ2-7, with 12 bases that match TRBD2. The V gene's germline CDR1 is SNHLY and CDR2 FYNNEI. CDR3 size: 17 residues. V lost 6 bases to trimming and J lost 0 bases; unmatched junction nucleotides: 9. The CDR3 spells CASRWLAGGESSYEQYF. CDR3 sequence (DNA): TGTGCCAGCAGGTGGCTAGCGGGAGGGGAGAGCTCCTACGAGCAGTACTTC.

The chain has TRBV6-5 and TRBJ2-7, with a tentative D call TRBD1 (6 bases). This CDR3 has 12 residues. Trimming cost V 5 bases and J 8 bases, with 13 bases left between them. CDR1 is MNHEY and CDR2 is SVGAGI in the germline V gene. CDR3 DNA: TGTGCCAGCAGTGGAAGACAGGCGCAGCAGTACTTC. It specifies CASSGRQAQQYF.

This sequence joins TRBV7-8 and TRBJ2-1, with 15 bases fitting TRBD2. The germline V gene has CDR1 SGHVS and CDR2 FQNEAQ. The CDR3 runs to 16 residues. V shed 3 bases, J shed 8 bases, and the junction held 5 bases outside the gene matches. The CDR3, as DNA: TGTGCCAGCAGCTTGAGGACTAGCGGGAGGGTAGATGAGCAGTTCTTC. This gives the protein CASSLRTSGRVDEQFF.

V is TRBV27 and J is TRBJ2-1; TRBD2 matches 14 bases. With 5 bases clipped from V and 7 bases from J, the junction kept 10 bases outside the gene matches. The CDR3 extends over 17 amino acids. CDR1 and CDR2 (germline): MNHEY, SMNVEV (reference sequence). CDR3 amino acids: CASSPGTSGSVGNEQFF. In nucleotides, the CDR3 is TGTGCCAGCAGTCCCGGGACTAGCGGGAGTGTCGGGAATGAGCAGTTCTTC.

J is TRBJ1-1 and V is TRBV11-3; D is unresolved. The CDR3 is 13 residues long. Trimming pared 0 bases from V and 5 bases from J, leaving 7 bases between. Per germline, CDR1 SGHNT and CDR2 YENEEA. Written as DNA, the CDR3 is TGTGCCAGCAGCTTAGAAAGCGCGACTGAAGCTTTCTTT. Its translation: CASSLESATEAFF. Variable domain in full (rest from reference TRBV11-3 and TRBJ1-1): EAGVVQSPRYKIIEKKQPVAFWCNPISGHNTLYWYLQNLGQGPELLIRYENEEAVDDSQLPKDRFSAERLKGVDSTLKIQPAELGDSAVYLCASSLESATEAFFGQGTRLTVV.

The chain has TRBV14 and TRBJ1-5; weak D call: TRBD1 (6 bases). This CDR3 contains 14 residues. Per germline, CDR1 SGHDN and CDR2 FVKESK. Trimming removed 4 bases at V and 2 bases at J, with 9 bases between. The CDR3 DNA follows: TGTGCCAGCAGCCCCTCAGGGGGCAATCAGCCCCAGCATTTT. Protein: CASSPSGGNQPQHF.

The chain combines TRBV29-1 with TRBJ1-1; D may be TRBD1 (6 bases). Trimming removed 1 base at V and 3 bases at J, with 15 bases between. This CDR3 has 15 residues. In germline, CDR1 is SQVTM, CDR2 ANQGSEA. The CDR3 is CSVEVGGGFYTEAFF. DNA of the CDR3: TGCAGCGTTGAAGTCGGAGGGGGGTTCTACACTGAAGCTTTCTTT.

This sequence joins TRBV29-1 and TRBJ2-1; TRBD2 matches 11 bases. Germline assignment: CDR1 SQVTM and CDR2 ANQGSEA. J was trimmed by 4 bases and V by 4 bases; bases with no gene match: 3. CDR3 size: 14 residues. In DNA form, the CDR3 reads TGCAGCGTTGTAGCGGGAGGGCCGTACAATGAGCAGTTCTTC. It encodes CSVVAGGPYNEQFF.

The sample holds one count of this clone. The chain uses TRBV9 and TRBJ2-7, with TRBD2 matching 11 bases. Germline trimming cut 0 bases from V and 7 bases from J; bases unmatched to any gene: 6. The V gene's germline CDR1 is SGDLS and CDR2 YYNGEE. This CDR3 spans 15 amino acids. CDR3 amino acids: CASSVGETSGTEQYF. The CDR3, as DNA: TGTGCCAGCAGCGTAGGGGAGACTAGCGGGACGGAGCAGTACTTC.

CDR3 nucleotides: TGCAGCGTTGTGACAGGGCCTAAGGACACTGAAGCTTTCTTT. This translates into CSVVTGPKDTEAFF. The chain uses TRBV29-1 and TRBJ1-1; TRBD1 matches at 7 bases. The germline CDR1 and CDR2 sequences are SQVTM and ANQGSEA. The CDR3 consists of 14 residues. V was pared by 4 bases and J by 3 bases, with 8 bases of the junction left unmatched. Full variable domain (remainder filled in from reference TRBV29-1 and TRBJ1-1): SAVISQKPSRDICQRGTSLTIQCQVDSQVTMMFWYRQQPGQSLTLIATANQGSEATYESGFVIDKFPISRPNLTFSTLTVSNMSPEDSSIYLCSVVTGPKDTEAFFGQGTRLTVV.

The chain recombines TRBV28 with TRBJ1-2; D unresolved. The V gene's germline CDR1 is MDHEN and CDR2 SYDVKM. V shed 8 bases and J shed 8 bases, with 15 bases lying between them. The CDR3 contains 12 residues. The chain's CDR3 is CASGFRARGYTF. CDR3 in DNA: TGTGCCAGCGGATTTCGAGCCCGGGGCTACACCTTC.

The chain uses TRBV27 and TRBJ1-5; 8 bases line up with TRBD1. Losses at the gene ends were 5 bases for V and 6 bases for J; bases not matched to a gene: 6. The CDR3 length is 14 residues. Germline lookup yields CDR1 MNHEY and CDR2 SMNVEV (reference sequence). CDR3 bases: TGTGCCAGCAGTCTCCAGGGGGCGAGTCAGCCCCAGCATTTT. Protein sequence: CASSLQGASQPQHF.

CDR3 loop: CSVVSGSLGYEQYF. In DNA form, the CDR3 reads TGCAGCGTTGTGTCAGGGTCGCTAGGGTACGAGCAGTACTTC. The chain combines TRBV29-1 with TRBJ2-7; a possible D gene is TRBD1 (5 bases). The CDR3 consists of 14 residues. Germline values: CDR1 SQVTM, CDR2 ANQGSEA. The V gene lost 4 bases and the J gene lost 4 bases, with 17 bases spanning the gap.

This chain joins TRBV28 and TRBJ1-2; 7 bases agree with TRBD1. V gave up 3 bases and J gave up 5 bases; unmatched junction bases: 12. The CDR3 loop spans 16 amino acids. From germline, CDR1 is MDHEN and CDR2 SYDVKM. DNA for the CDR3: TGTGCCAGCAGTTTCACTCCGGGACAGTATAATTATGGCTACACCTTC. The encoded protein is CASSFTPGQYNYGYTF.

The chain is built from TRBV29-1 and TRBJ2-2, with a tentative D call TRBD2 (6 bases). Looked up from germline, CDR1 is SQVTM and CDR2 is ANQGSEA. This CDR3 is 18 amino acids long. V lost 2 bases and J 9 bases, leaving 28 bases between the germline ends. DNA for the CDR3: TGCAGCGTTGAAAAGAGGGCGCGGGACCCCTCTAGTGGGAGGGAGCTGTTTTTT. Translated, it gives CSVEKRARDPSSGRELFF.

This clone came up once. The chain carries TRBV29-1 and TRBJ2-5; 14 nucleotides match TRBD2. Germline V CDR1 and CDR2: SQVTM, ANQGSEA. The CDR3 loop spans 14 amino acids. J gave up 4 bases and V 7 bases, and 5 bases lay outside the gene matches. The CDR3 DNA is TGCAGCGGGGGACTAGCGGGAGAAGGAGAGACCCAGTACTTC. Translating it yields CSGGLAGEGETQYF.

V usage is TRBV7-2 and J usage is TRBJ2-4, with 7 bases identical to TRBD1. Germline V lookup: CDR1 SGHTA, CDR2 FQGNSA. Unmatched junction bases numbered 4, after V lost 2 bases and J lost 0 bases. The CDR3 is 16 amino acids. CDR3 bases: TGTGCCAGCAGCTTATCCGGGACAGTAGCCAAAAACATTCAGTACTTC. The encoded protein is CASSLSGTVAKNIQYF.

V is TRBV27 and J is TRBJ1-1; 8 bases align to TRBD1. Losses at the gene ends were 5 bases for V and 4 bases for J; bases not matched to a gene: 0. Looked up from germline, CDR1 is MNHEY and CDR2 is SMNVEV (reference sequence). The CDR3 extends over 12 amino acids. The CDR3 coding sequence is TGTGCCAGCAGTCAGGGGGCCACTGAAGCTTTCTTT. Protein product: CASSQGATEAFF.

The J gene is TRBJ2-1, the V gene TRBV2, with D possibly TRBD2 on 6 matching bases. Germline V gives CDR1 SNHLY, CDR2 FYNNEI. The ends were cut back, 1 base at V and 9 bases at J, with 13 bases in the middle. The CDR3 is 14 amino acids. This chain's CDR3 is CASSEVVGGSEQFF. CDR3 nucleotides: TGTGCCAGCAGTGAAGTGGTCGGGGGTAGTGAGCAGTTCTTC.

The DNA of the CDR3 is TGCGCCAGCAGCTTGGGACAGGGTATCACTGAAGCTTTCTTT. Its translation: CASSLGQGITEAFF. V usage is TRBV5-1 and J usage is TRBJ1-1; 7 nucleotides align to TRBD1. CDR1 is SGHRS and CDR2 is YFSETQ in the germline V gene. Trimming took 0 bases from V and 4 from J; bases not matched to a gene: 3. The CDR3 has 14 amino acids.

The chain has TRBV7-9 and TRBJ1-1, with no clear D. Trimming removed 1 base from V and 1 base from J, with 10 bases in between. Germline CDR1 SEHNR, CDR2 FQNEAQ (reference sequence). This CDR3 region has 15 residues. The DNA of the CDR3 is TGTGCCAGCAGCTTAGTCCGGCAGTGGAACACTGAAGCTTTCTTT. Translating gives CASSLVRQWNTEAFF.

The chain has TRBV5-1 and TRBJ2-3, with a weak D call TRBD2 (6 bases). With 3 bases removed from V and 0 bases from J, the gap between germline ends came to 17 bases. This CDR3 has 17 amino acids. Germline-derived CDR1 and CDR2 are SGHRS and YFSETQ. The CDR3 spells CASSSSLSGKSTDTQYF. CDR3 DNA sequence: TGCGCCAGCAGCTCTTCCCTTAGCGGAAAAAGCACAGATACGCAGTATTTT.

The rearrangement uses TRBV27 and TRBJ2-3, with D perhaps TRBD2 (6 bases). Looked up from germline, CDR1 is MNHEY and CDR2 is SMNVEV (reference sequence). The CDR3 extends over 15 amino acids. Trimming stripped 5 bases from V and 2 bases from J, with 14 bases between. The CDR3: CASSPPVAVTDTQYF. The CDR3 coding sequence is TGTGCCAGCAGTCCCCCGGTAGCGGTCACAGATACGCAGTATTTT.

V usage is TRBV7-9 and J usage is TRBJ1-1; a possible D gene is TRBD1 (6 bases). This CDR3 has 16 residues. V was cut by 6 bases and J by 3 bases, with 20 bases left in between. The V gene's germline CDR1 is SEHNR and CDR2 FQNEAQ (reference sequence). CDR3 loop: CASSSAFDRRDTEAFF. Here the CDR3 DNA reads TGTGCCAGCAGTTCGGCCTTTGACAGGAGGGACACTGAAGCTTTCTTT.

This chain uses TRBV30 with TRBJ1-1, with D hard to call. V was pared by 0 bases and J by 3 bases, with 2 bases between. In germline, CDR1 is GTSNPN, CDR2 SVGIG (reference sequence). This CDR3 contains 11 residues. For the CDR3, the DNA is TGTGCCTGGAGTGTGGACACTGAAGCTTTCTTT. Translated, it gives CAWSVDTEAFF. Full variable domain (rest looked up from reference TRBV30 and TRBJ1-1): SQTIHQWPATLVQPVGSPLSLECTVEGTSNPNLYWYRQAAGRGLQLLFYSVGIGQISSEVPQNLSASRPQDRQFILSSKKLLLSDSGFYLCAWSVDTEAFFGQGTRLTVV.

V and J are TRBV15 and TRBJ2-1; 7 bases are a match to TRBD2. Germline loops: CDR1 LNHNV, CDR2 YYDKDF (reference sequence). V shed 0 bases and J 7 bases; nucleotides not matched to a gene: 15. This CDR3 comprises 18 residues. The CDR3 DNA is TGTGCCACCAGCAGAGATCGGGGAGGGGAGGGCCGGGGGAATGAGCAGTTCTTC. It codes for CATSRDRGGEGRGNEQFF.

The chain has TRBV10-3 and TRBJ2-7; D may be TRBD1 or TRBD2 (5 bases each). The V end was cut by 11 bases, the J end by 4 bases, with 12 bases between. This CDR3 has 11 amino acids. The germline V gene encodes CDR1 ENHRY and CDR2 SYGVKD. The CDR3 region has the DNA TGTGCCTCGAGGGGTTCTTACGAGCAGTACTTC. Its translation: CASRGSYEQYF.